This TCR beta chain was identified during a study of technical replicates of blood from a few donors. V shed 0 bases, J shed 4 bases, and the junction held 5 bases outside the gene matches. This CDR3 region has 18 residues. CDR1 and CDR2 from the germline V gene are LGHNA and YNFKEQ. Produced via immunoSEQ multiplex PCR; TCRdb's table is partial and in-frame only. This sample has around 15,000 clones, with over 80% found just once. The sequence derives from a human donor in good health. Sequencing was performed on PBMCs. V and J are TRBV4-2 and TRBJ2-2; 13 bases are a match to TRBD2. CDR3 coding DNA: TGTGCCAGCAGCCAAGATAGGACTAGCGGGAGTGGCACCGGGGAGCTGTTTTTT. Translation: CASSQDRTSGSGTGELFF.